Listed below are T cell receptor beta chains from one sample, sequenced in a study of cytomegalovirus exposure and HLA in healthy donors. Profiled with immunoSEQ multiplex PCR; TCRdb holds only in-frame clones, not every one. The data show roughly 90,000 clones, roughly four fifths seen once. The sequencing sample was made of PBMCs. All receptors derive from a man aged 25 to 45 in good health and CMV-seropositive. CDR3s include the opening cysteine and the closing phenylalanine or tryptophan. Fields, in order: D gene, clone size, V gene, J gene, CDR3 DNA, CDR3 protein. The D gene is left open where the match is weak. Clone size is given for some rows only: seen once, a few or many times, or a class if the clone is expanded.

D gene: -
clone size: -
V gene: TRBV5-1
J gene: TRBJ2-3
CDR3 DNA: TGCGCCAGCAGCCCTGCCCTGGCCAGCACAGATACGCAGTATTTT
CDR3 protein: CASSPALASTDTQYF

D gene: TRBD2
clone size: once
V gene: TRBV5-4
J gene: TRBJ2-5
CDR3 DNA: TGTGCCAGCAGCTTGGGGCTAGCGGGAGTGGAGACCCAGTACTTC
CDR3 protein: CASSLGLAGVETQYF

D gene: TRBD1
clone size: -
V gene: TRBV7-2
J gene: TRBJ1-5
CDR3 DNA: TGTGCCAGCAGCTCCCAGACAGGGGGCCATAGCAATCAGCCCCAGCATTTT
CDR3 protein: CASSSQTGGHSNQPQHF

D gene: TRBD1
clone size: -
V gene: TRBV7-2
J gene: TRBJ2-1
CDR3 DNA: TGTGCCAGCAGCTTAGAGGGACAGGGGTACAATGAGCAGTTCTTC
CDR3 protein: CASSLEGQGYNEQFF

D gene: -
clone size: -
V gene: TRBV6-6
J gene: TRBJ2-1
CDR3 DNA: TGTGCCAGCTCCCTACAGGACAATGAGCAGTTCTTC
CDR3 protein: CASSLQDNEQFF

D gene: -
clone size: -
V gene: TRBV28
J gene: TRBJ2-7
CDR3 DNA: TGTGCCAGCAGTCTGGACACCGCCTACGAGCAGTACTTC
CDR3 protein: CASSLDTAYEQYF

D gene: -
clone size: -
V gene: TRBV6-1
J gene: TRBJ2-3
CDR3 DNA: TGTGCCAGCAGTGTTCCCGGGACTTTCACAGATACGCAGTATTTT
CDR3 protein: CASSVPGTFTDTQYF

D gene: TRBD1
clone size: -
V gene: TRBV29-1
J gene: TRBJ2-7
CDR3 DNA: TGCAGCGTTGCTGGGAGGGGACAGGGAGATCCCTACGAGCAGTACTTC
CDR3 protein: CSVAGRGQGDPYEQYF

D gene: -
clone size: -
V gene: TRBV4-1
J gene: TRBJ1-4
CDR3 DNA: TGCGCCAGCAGCACCTCCGGTGGGGAAAGCGGTGAAAAACTGTTTTTT
CDR3 protein: CASSTSGGESGEKLFF

D gene: TRBD2
clone size: once
V gene: TRBV18
J gene: TRBJ2-7
CDR3 DNA: TGTGCCAGCTCACCACGGACTAGCGGGTCAGTTTCCTACGAGCAGTACTTC
CDR3 protein: CASSPRTSGSVSYEQYF

D gene: TRBD1
clone size: -
V gene: TRBV6-6
J gene: TRBJ1-6
CDR3 DNA: TGTGCCAGCGGGGACAGGAACCTTATCGGCTCACCCCTCCACTTT
CDR3 protein: CASGDRNLIGSPLHF

D gene: -
clone size: -
V gene: TRBV30
J gene: TRBJ2-1
CDR3 DNA: TGTGCCTGGAGTGTCTTGTTAAATAATGAGCAGTTCTTC
CDR3 protein: CAWSVLLNNEQFF